These 17 T cell receptor beta chains originate from one sample sequenced in a study of cytomegalovirus exposure and HLA in healthy donors. Primers for the PCR totalled 60 Vbeta and 13 Jbeta. Assay: immunoSEQ multiplex PCR; the TCRdb copy retains only in-frame clones and omits some. The sample is made up of roughly 60,000 clones, and the top ten hold 2.1% of it. Material for sequencing was PBMCs. The receptors stem from a woman aged 18-35 years in good health and CMV-seronegative.

This chain joins TRBV5-4 and TRBJ2-5, with 7 bases fitting TRBD2. Trimming took 1 base from V and 0 from J; bases not matched to a gene: 6. CDR1 SGHNT and CDR2 YYREEE come from the germline V gene (reference sequence). The CDR3 loop spans 16 amino acids. The CDR3 sequence: CASSLRSGNNQETQYF. CDR3 sequence (DNA): TGTGCCAGCAGCTTGCGGAGCGGGAATAACCAAGAGACCCAGTACTTC. Supplemented by reference TRBV5-4 and TRBJ2-5, the full variable domain reads ETGVTQSPTHLIKTRGQQVTLRCSSQSGHNTVSWYQQALGQGPQFIFQYYREEENGRGNFPPRFSGLQFPNYSSELNVNALELDDSALYLCASSLRSGNNQETQYFGPGTRLLVL.

The V call is TRBV15, the J call TRBJ1-2; 9 bases agree with TRBD1. Germline CDR1 is LNHNV and CDR2 is YYDKDF (reference sequence). The CDR3 covers 15 residues. With V trimmed by 5 bases and J by 4 bases, 8 bases remained unmatched. The CDR3 region has the DNA TGTGCCACCAGCTCTCCGGGACAGGGACCCTATGGCTACACCTTC. It is translated as CATSSPGQGPYGYTF. Variable domain in full (rest from reference TRBV15 and TRBJ1-2): DAMVIQNPRYQVTQFGKPVTLSCSQTLNHNVMYWYQQKSSQAPKLLFHYYDKDFNNEADTPDNFQSRRPNTSFCFLDIRSPGLGDTAMYLCATSSPGQGPYGYTFGSGTRLTVV.

This chain uses TRBV6-1 with TRBJ2-7; D is unresolved. This CDR3 is 14 amino acids long. Germline V CDR1 and CDR2: MNHNS, SASEGT. V lost 0 bases and J 3 bases, leaving 9 bases between the germline ends. The CDR3 region has the DNA TGTGCCAGCAGTGAAGCGAAAACTGTCTACGAGCAGTACTTC. This sequence encodes CASSEAKTVYEQYF.

V gene TRBV5-1 combines with J gene TRBJ2-3; 7 positions agree with TRBD2. The germline CDR1 and CDR2 sequences are SGHRS and YFSETQ. CDR3 length: 16 amino acids. J was trimmed by 4 bases and V by 4 bases; bases with no gene match: 12. DNA of the CDR3: TGCGCCAGCAGCGTACCGCTAGCGGCGTCCCCAGATACGCAGTATTTT. Amino acids: CASSVPLAASPDTQYF. Looking up the rest from reference TRBV5-1 and TRBJ2-3 gives the full variable domain: KAGVTQTPRYLIKTRGQQVTLSCSPISGHRSVSWYQQTPGQGLQFLFEYFSETQRNKGNFPGRFSGRQFSNSRSEMNVSTLELGDSALYLCASSVPLAASPDTQYFGPGTRLTVL.

As concerns this clone: At one boundary the junction diverges from the germline segment, which might be a read error. The chain carries TRBV11-2 and TRBJ2-7; D is undetermined. The CDR3 extends over 11 amino acids. Germline V lookup: CDR1 SGHAT, CDR2 FQNNGV. Here the CDR3 DNA reads TGTGCCAGAAGCTTAGAGAGGGAGCAGTACTTC. Its protein is CARSLEREQYF.

The V gene is TRBV27, the J gene TRBJ1-1, with 9 nucleotides matching TRBD1. Germline CDR1 MNHEY, CDR2 SMNVEV (reference sequence). CDR3 length: 14 residues. With 7 bases clipped from V and 5 bases from J, the junction kept 8 bases outside the gene matches. The chain's CDR3 is CASTGGTGMTEAFF. The CDR3 DNA is TGTGCCAGCACCGGCGGGACAGGGATGACTGAAGCTTTCTTT.

Points on this clone: The sample contains more than one DNA sequence encoding this CDR3. The chain carries TRBV5-1 and TRBJ2-7, with TRBD2 matching 13 bases. With V trimmed by 2 bases and J by 3 bases, 2 bases remained unmatched. This CDR3 contains 15 residues. Germline CDR1 and CDR2: SGHRS and YFSETQ. The CDR3 DNA is TGCGCCAGCAGCTTAGGACTAGCGGGAGTCTACGAGCAGTACTTC. Translation gives CASSLGLAGVYEQYF. Full variable domain (missing parts from reference TRBV5-1 and TRBJ2-7): KAGVTQTPRYLIKTRGQQVTLSCSPISGHRSVSWYQQTPGQGLQFLFEYFSETQRNKGNFPGRFSGRQFSNSRSEMNVSTLELGDSALYLCASSLGLAGVYEQYFGPGTRLTVT.

The chain carries TRBV7-9 and TRBJ2-7, with 9 bases identical to TRBD1. Losses at the gene ends were 3 bases for V and 2 bases for J; bases not matched to a gene: 5. The CDR3 runs 15 residues. Germline values: CDR1 SEHNR, CDR2 FQNEAQ (reference sequence). The CDR3 spells CASSFIGTGPYEQYF. The CDR3 DNA follows: TGTGCCAGCAGCTTTATCGGGACAGGGCCCTACGAGCAGTACTTC.

The V gene is TRBV28, the J gene TRBJ1-2, with no clear D. V lost 5 bases, J lost 8 bases, and 12 bases lay in between. CDR1 and CDR2 from the germline V gene are MDHEN and SYDVKM. The CDR3 runs 12 residues. The CDR3 sequence is CASSPPNLGYTF. CDR3 coding DNA: TGTGCCAGCAGTCCCCCTAATCTCGGCTACACCTTC.

The V call is TRBV6-6, the J call TRBJ2-5; D remains unclear. The germline V gene encodes CDR1 MNHNY and CDR2 SVGAGI (reference sequence). The CDR3 has 15 residues. V lost 2 bases and J 5 bases, leaving 15 bases between the germline ends. This CDR3 is CASSYSLAGLETQYF. The CDR3 bases are TGTGCCAGCAGTTACAGTCTGGCCGGGTTGGAGACCCAGTACTTC.

V and J are TRBV28 and TRBJ1-2; D gene uncertain. There are 10 residues in the CDR3. Germline CDR1 and CDR2: MDHEN and SYDVKM. V shed 8 bases and J shed 4 bases, with 5 bases lying between them. CDR3 bases: TGTGCCAGCGGCGGCTATGGCTACACCTTC. Its translation: CASGGYGYTF.

The chain carries TRBV7-2 and TRBJ1-3, with a weak D call TRBD1 (5 bases). With 5 bases removed from V and 1 base from J, the gap between germline ends came to 9 bases. CDR3 length: 14 residues. Germline V gene sequence: CDR1 SGHTA, CDR2 FQGNSA. In DNA form, the CDR3 reads TGTGCCAGCAGCCGACAGTTTTCTGGAAACACCATATATTTT. Translated, it gives CASSRQFSGNTIYF.

The genes are TRBV6-5 and TRBJ1-2; D is perhaps TRBD1 (5 bases). CDR3 length: 14 amino acids. The ends were cut back, 5 bases at V and 4 bases at J, with 14 bases in the middle. The germline gives CDR1 MNHEY, CDR2 SVGAGI. Here the CDR3 reads CASSASTGAYGYTF. DNA of the CDR3: TGTGCCAGCAGTGCCTCAACAGGAGCCTATGGCTACACCTTC.

This chain joins TRBV4-1 and TRBJ1-2, with 8 bases identical to TRBD1. Germline assignment: CDR1 MGHRA and CDR2 YSYEKL. V lost 4 bases to trimming and J lost 8 bases; unmatched junction nucleotides: 9. CDR3 length: 14 amino acids. The CDR3 DNA sequence: TGCGCCAGCAGCCCAGTTGGACAGGGCCTCGGCTACACCTTC. Residues: CASSPVGQGLGYTF.

The chain joins TRBV2 to TRBJ2-6; 8 nucleotides match TRBD1. The CDR3 runs to 17 residues. The junction had 5 bases not matched to a gene; V was cut back by 3 bases and J by 1 base. From germline, CDR1 is SNHLY and CDR2 FYNNEI. The chain's CDR3 is CASSEDRVESGANVLTF. Here the CDR3 DNA reads TGTGCCAGCAGTGAGGACAGGGTTGAATCTGGGGCCAACGTCCTGACTTTC.

The V gene is TRBV13, the J gene TRBJ1-5; D unresolved. V lost 1 base, J lost 7 bases, and 11 bases lay in between. This CDR3 is 14 amino acids long. CDR1 is PRHDT and CDR2 is FYEKMQ in the germline V gene (reference sequence). CDR3 sequence: CASSLAGDGQPQHF. The CDR3, as DNA: TGTGCCAGCAGCTTAGCCGGGGATGGACAGCCCCAGCATTTT.

The chain recombines TRBV18 with TRBJ1-6; D is perhaps TRBD1 (6 bases). The CDR3 runs 14 residues. Germline lookup yields CDR1 KGHSH and CDR2 LQKENI. V shed 3 bases and J shed 8 bases, with 11 bases lying between them. Written as DNA, the CDR3 is TGTGCCAGCTCACCTGGACAGACCGATTCACCCCTCCACTTT. This codes for CASSPGQTDSPLHF. Variable domain in full (rest from reference TRBV18 and TRBJ1-6): NAGVMQNPRHLVRRRGQEARLRCSPMKGHSHVYWYRQLPEEGLKFMVYLQKENIIDESGMPKERFSAEFPKEGPSILRIQQVVRGDSAAYFCASSPGQTDSPLHFGNGTRLTVT.